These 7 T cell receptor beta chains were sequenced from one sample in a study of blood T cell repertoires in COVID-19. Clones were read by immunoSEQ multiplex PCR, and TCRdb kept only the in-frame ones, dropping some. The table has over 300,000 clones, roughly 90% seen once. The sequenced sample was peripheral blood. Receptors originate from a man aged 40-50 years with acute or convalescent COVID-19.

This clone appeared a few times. The CDR3 is CASSTPPGTSGYNEQFF. CDR3 nucleotide sequence: TGTGCCAGCAGTACACCGCCCGGGACTAGCGGTTACAATGAGCAGTTCTTC. The rearrangement joins TRBV27 to TRBJ2-1, with 11 bases lining up with TRBD2. V lost 5 bases and J lost 4; bases outside the gene matches: 10. The V gene's germline CDR1 is MNHEY and CDR2 SMNVEV (reference sequence). The CDR3 contains 17 residues.

The CDR3 DNA follows: TGCGCCAGCAGCATGGAGGGGGCCACGAACACCGGGGAGCTGTTTTTT. It translates to CASSMEGATNTGELFF. The rearrangement links TRBV5-1 to TRBJ2-2, with D possibly TRBD1 on 7 matching bases. This CDR3 is built from 16 residues. Germline values: CDR1 SGHRS, CDR2 YFSETQ. V was trimmed by 4 bases and J by 0 bases, leaving 13 bases between them.

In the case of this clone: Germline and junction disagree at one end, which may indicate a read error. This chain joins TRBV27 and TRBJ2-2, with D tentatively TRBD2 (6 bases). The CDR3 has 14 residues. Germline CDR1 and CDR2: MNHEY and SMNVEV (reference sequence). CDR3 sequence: CASSPRRGTWELFF. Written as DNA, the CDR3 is TGTGCCAGCAGCCCCCGGAGGGGCACCTGGGAGCTGTTTTTT.

The CDR3 coding sequence is TGTGCCAGCAGCTGGACAGCGAATCAGCCCCAGCATTTT. It is translated as CASSWTANQPQHF. V is TRBV7-2 and J is TRBJ1-5, with D perhaps matching TRBD1 (6 bases). Germline V gene lookup returns CDR1 SGHTA and CDR2 FQGNSA. The germline V and J ends were trimmed by 4 bases and 4 bases, with 8 bases remaining between them. The CDR3 sequence is 13 residues long.

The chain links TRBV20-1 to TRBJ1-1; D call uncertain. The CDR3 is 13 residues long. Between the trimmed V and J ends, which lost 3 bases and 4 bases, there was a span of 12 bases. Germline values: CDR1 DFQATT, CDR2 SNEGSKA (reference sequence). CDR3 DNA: TGCAGTGCTAGTTGGAGTCGGGGCACTGAAGCTTTCTTT. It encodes CSASWSRGTEAFF.

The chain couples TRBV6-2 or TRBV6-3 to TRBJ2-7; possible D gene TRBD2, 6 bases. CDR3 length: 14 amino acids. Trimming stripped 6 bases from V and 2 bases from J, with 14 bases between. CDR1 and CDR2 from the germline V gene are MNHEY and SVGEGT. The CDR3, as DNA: TGTGCCAGCAGCCTGAAGGAGGGGACCTACGAGCAGTACTTC. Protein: CASSLKEGTYEQYF.

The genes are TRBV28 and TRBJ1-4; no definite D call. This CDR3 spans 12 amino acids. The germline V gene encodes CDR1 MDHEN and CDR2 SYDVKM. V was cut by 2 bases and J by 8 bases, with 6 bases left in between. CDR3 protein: CASSLQEEKLFF. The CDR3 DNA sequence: TGTGCCAGCAGTTTACAGGAAGAAAAACTGTTTTTT. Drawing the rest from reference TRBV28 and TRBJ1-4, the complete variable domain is DVKVTQSSRYLVKRTGEKVFLECVQDMDHENMFWYRQDPGLGLRLIYFSYDVKMKEKGDIPEGYSVSREKKERFSLILESASTNQTSMYLCASSLQEEKLFFGSGTQLSVL.